This TCR beta chain appears in the sequencing data of a study of early stage breast cancer tumors. Blood replicates held 0.5 ug DNA, tumor or normal breast about 1.5 ug, two each. The repertoire was sequenced with immunoSEQ multiplex PCR; TCRdb's copy has only in-frame clones and lacks some. The sample comprises roughly 53,000 clones, approximately 90% of which are singletons, and about 5% rests with the top ten. Germline V gene lookup returns CDR1 SGHTA and CDR2 FQGNSA. The CDR3 consists of 16 residues. V was pared by 2 bases and J by 1 base, with 5 bases of the junction left unmatched. Sequencing was done on a sample of blood. This sequence originates from a person aged 70 to 85 with breast cancer. The chain links TRBV7-2 to TRBJ2-4; TRBD2 matches at 7 bases. In nucleotides, the CDR3 is TGTGCCAGCAGCTTAATGAACGGGGGGGCCAAAAACATTCAGTACTTC. Its translation is CASSLMNGGAKNIQYF.